This T cell receptor (beta chain) was identified in a study of CD8 T cell repertoires and HIV-1 epitope variants. Study-level background: 1M T cells were kept uncultured as a baseline.

Profiled with immunoSEQ multiplex PCR; TCRdb holds only in-frame clones, not every one. The sample contains 80,000 to 95,000 clones, around 67% of which appear only once. This clone turned up a few times. The CDR3 length is 12 residues. The germline CDR1 and CDR2 sequences are MDHEN and SYDVKM. The trim removed 6 bases at V and 11 bases at J, leaving 10 bases unmatched. V gene TRBV28 combines with J gene TRBJ2-7; TRBD2 matches at 7 bases. This sequence originates from a male donor with HIV. Material: uncultured baseline CD8+ T cells from peripheral blood mononuclear cells (PBMCs). Here the CDR3 reads CASSPTGGWEYF. CDR3 coding DNA: TGTGCCAGCAGCCCGACGGGAGGATGGGAGTACTTC.